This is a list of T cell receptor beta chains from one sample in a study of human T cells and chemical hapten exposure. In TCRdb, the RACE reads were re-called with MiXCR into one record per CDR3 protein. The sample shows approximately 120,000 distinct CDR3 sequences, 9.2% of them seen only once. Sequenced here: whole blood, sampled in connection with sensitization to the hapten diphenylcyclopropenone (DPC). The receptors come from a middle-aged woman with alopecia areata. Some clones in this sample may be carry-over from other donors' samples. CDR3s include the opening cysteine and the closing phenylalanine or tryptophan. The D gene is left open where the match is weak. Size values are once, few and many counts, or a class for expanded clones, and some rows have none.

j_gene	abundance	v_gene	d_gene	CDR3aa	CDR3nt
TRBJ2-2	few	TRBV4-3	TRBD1	CASSLLTGANTGELFF	TGCGCCAGCAGCCTCCTGACAGGGGCGAACACCGGGGAGCTGTTTTTT
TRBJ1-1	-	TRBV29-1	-	CSVRTGAFF	TGCAGCGTTAGAACCGGAGCTTTCTTT
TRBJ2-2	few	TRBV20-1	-	CSAVRRQSGELFF	TGCAGTGCGGTCCGACGTCAGTCCGGGGAGCTGTTTTTT
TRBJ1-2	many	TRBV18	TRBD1	CASSPDRGELYGYTF	TGTGCCAGCTCACCGGACAGGGGCGAACTCTATGGCTACACCTTC
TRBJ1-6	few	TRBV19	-	CASSSDEGLDGSPLHF	TGTGCCAGTAGTAGCGATGAGGGGCTCGATGGTTCACCCCTCCACTTT
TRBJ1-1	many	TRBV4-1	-	CASSQWTDHTEAFF	TGCGCCAGCAGCCAATGGACAGACCACACTGAAGCTTTCTTT
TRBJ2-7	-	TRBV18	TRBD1	CASSSTEGQTRSYEQYF	TGTGCCAGCTCATCAACCGAGGGACAGACCAGATCCTACGAGCAGTACTTC
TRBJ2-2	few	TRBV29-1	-	CSLGSNTGELFF	TGCAGCCTTGGATCCAACACCGGGGAGCTGTTTTTT
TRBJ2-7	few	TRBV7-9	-	CASSSPIVRGQGAYEQYF	TGTGCCAGCAGCTCCCCGATCGTAAGAGGGCAAGGGGCCTACGAGCAGTACTTC
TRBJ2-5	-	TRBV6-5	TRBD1	CASSPRTTGGRAQYF	TGTGCCAGCAGTCCCCGAACAACAGGGGGAAGAGCCCAGTACTTC